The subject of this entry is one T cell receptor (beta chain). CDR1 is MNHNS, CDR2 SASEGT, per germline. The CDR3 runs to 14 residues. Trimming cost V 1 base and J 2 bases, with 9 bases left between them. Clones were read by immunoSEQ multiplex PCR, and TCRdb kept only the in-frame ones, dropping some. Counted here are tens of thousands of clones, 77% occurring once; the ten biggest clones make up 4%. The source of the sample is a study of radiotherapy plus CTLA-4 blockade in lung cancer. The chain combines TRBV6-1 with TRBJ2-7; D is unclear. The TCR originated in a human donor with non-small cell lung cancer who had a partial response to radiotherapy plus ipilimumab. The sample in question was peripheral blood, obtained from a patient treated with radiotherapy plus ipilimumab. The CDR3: CASSEGTFPYEQYF. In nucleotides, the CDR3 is TGTGCCAGCAGTGAAGGTACATTCCCCTACGAGCAGTACTTC.